A selection of T cell receptor beta chains follows, all from one sample in a study of beta chain features in type 1 diabetes. Clones were read by immunoSEQ multiplex PCR, and TCRdb kept only the in-frame ones, dropping some. The sample lists some 300,000 clones, around 7.3% occurring once. The sequencing sample was made of central memory CD4+ T cells from blood. Every receptor here comes from a young woman in good health. Each CDR3 is given with its conserved first and last residue. The order of the fields is V gene, clone size, D gene, J gene, CDR3 length, CDR3 protein, CDR3 DNA. The D gene is left open where the match is weak. Only part of the rows carry a size: once, few, many, or a class if the clone is expanded.

v_call: TRBV4-3
clone_size: few
d_call: TRBD1
j_call: TRBJ1-2
cdr3_length: 15
cdr3_aa: CASSQELRGPWGYTF
cdr3_nt: TGCGCCAGCAGCCAAGAATTGAGGGGGCCGTGGGGCTACACCTTC

v_call: TRBV18
clone_size: few
d_call: TRBD1
j_call: TRBJ2-1
cdr3_length: 16
cdr3_aa: CASSPRTGGINNEQFF
cdr3_nt: TGTGCCAGCTCACCAAGGACAGGGGGCATCAACAATGAGCAGTTCTTC

v_call: TRBV9
clone_size: few
d_call: -
j_call: TRBJ1-6
cdr3_length: 19
cdr3_aa: CASSRMTGGAFGAEVPLHF
cdr3_nt: -

v_call: TRBV14
clone_size: -
d_call: -
j_call: TRBJ2-1
cdr3_length: 14
cdr3_aa: CASSQGSWHNEQFF
cdr3_nt: TGTGCCAGCAGCCAAGGGTCTTGGCACAATGAGCAGTTCTTC

v_call: TRBV11-2
clone_size: -
d_call: TRBD2
j_call: TRBJ2-7
cdr3_length: 16
cdr3_aa: CASSLGLAVLSYEQYF
cdr3_nt: TGTGCCAGCAGCTTAGGACTAGCGGTCCTCTCCTACGAGCAGTACTTC

v_call: TRBV29-1
clone_size: -
d_call: -
j_call: TRBJ2-1
cdr3_length: 13
cdr3_aa: CSVDASWGNEQFF
cdr3_nt: TGCAGCGTTGATGCCTCTTGGGGCAATGAGCAGTTCTTC

v_call: TRBV29-1
clone_size: many
d_call: TRBD1
j_call: TRBJ2-1
cdr3_length: 13
cdr3_aa: CSVAKETGNEQFF
cdr3_nt: TGCAGCGTTGCGAAAGAGACAGGGAATGAGCAGTTCTTC

v_call: TRBV6-5
clone_size: many
d_call: TRBD1
j_call: TRBJ2-1
cdr3_length: 13
cdr3_aa: CASSWADRVEQFF
cdr3_nt: TGTGCCAGCAGTTGGGCGGACAGGGTTGAGCAGTTCTTC

v_call: TRBV9
clone_size: -
d_call: -
j_call: TRBJ2-3
cdr3_length: 13
cdr3_aa: CASSVDAGDTQYF
cdr3_nt: TGTGCCAGCAGCGTAGACGCGGGAGATACGCAGTATTTT

v_call: TRBV14
clone_size: -
d_call: -
j_call: TRBJ2-3
cdr3_length: 13
cdr3_aa: CASCTTISDTQYF
cdr3_nt: TGTGCCAGCTGTACGACTATAAGCGATACGCAGTATTTT

v_call: TRBV6-1
clone_size: -
d_call: -
j_call: TRBJ1-2
cdr3_length: 13
cdr3_aa: CASSLDTNYGYTF
cdr3_nt: TGTGCCAGCAGCCTTGACACAAACTATGGCTACACCTTC

v_call: TRBV5-1
clone_size: -
d_call: -
j_call: TRBJ1-1
cdr3_length: 14
cdr3_aa: CASSPREGDTEAFF
cdr3_nt: TGCGCCAGCAGCCCCAGGGAAGGGGACACTGAAGCTTTCTTT

v_call: TRBV29-1
clone_size: few
d_call: -
j_call: TRBJ1-2
cdr3_length: 13
cdr3_aa: CSVGGTIDYGYTF
cdr3_nt: TGCAGCGTCGGAGGGACAATAGACTATGGCTACACCTTC

v_call: TRBV7-2
clone_size: -
d_call: -
j_call: TRBJ2-2
cdr3_length: 15
cdr3_aa: CASSLKLGTTGELFF
cdr3_nt: TGTGCCAGCAGCTTAAAGTTAGGGACCACCGGGGAGCTGTTTTTT

v_call: TRBV30
clone_size: many
d_call: -
j_call: TRBJ1-3
cdr3_length: 13
cdr3_aa: CAWSNSGGNTIYF
cdr3_nt: TGTGCCTGGAGTAACAGTGGTGGAAACACCATATATTTT

v_call: TRBV7-2
clone_size: -
d_call: -
j_call: TRBJ2-1
cdr3_length: 14
cdr3_aa: CASSFGGSYNEQFF
cdr3_nt: TGTGCCAGCAGCTTTGGGGGTTCCTACAATGAGCAGTTCTTC

v_call: TRBV2
clone_size: -
d_call: -
j_call: TRBJ2-3
cdr3_length: 15
cdr3_aa: CASSPTSMGTDTQYF
cdr3_nt: TGTGCCAGCAGTCCAACTAGCATGGGCACAGATACGCAGTATTTT

v_call: TRBV30
clone_size: few
d_call: -
j_call: TRBJ1-5
cdr3_length: 14
cdr3_aa: CAWSVHTRSQPQHF
cdr3_nt: TGTGCCTGGAGTGTACATACACGAAGTCAGCCCCAGCATTTT

v_call: TRBV7-3
clone_size: few
d_call: TRBD2
j_call: TRBJ2-5
cdr3_length: 14
cdr3_aa: CASSPTGLQETQYF
cdr3_nt: TGTGCCAGCAGCCCCACGGGACTACAAGAGACCCAGTACTTC

v_call: TRBV9
clone_size: -
d_call: -
j_call: TRBJ1-6
cdr3_length: 14
cdr3_aa: CASSVGGVGSPLHF
cdr3_nt: TGTGCCAGCAGCGTAGGTGGGGTCGGGTCACCCCTCCACTTT

v_call: TRBV6-6
clone_size: many
d_call: -
j_call: TRBJ2-7
cdr3_length: 16
cdr3_aa: CASSFPAGPGSYEQYF
cdr3_nt: TGTGCCAGCAGTTTCCCGGCAGGCCCGGGAAGCTACGAGCAGTACTTC

v_call: TRBV2
clone_size: few
d_call: -
j_call: TRBJ1-5
cdr3_length: 15
cdr3_aa: CASSVTTGANQPQHF
cdr3_nt: TGTGCCAGCAGTGTCACAACAGGAGCTAATCAGCCCCAGCATTTT

v_call: TRBV4-3
clone_size: few
d_call: -
j_call: TRBJ2-5
cdr3_length: 14
cdr3_aa: CASSQGIRAGEQYF
cdr3_nt: TGCGCCAGCAGCCAAGGGATAAGGGCCGGAGAGCAGTACTTC

v_call: TRBV11-3
clone_size: few
d_call: TRBD2
j_call: TRBJ2-2
cdr3_length: 16
cdr3_aa: CASSSRTSRGTGELFF
cdr3_nt: TGTGCCAGCAGCTCCCGGACTAGTCGGGGCACCGGGGAGCTGTTTTTT

v_call: TRBV7-3
clone_size: few
d_call: -
j_call: TRBJ2-7
cdr3_length: 13
cdr3_aa: CASSLDSSGEQYF
cdr3_nt: TGTGCCAGCAGCTTGGACAGTTCTGGCGAGCAGTACTTC

v_call: TRBV2
clone_size: few
d_call: -
j_call: TRBJ1-2
cdr3_length: 13
cdr3_aa: CASNRLGNYGYTF
cdr3_nt: TGTGCCAGCAACCGCCTGGGCAACTATGGCTACACCTTC

v_call: TRBV7-9
clone_size: -
d_call: TRBD2
j_call: TRBJ2-5
cdr3_length: 15
cdr3_aa: CASSFGAGGQETQYF
cdr3_nt: TGTGCCAGCAGTTTTGGCGCGGGGGGCCAAGAGACCCAGTACTTC

v_call: TRBV30
clone_size: -
d_call: TRBD2
j_call: TRBJ2-3
cdr3_length: 14
cdr3_aa: CAWSQGGSTDTQYF
cdr3_nt: TGTGCCTGGAGTCAGGGAGGGAGCACAGATACGCAGTATTTT